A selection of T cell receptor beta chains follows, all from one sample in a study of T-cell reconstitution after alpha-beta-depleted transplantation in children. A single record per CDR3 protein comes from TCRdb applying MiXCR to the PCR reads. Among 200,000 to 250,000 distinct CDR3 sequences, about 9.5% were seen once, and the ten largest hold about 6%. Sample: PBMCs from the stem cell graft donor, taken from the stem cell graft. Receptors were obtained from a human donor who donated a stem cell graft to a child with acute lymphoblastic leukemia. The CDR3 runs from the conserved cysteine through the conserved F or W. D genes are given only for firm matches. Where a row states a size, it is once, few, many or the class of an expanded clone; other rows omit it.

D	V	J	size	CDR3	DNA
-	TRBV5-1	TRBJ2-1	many	CASSLNRQSSYNEQFF	TGCGCCAGCAGCTTGAACCGGCAAAGCTCCTACAATGAGCAGTTCTTC
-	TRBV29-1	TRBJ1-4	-	CSVEGDPNEKLFF	TGCAGCGTTGAAGGGGATCCCAATGAAAAACTGTTTTTT
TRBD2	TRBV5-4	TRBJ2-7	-	CASSLDWGTSSEQYF	TGTGCCAGCAGCTTGGACTGGGGGACTAGCTCCGAGCAGTACTTC
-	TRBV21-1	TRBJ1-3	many	CASSKDWSSRNTIYF	TGTGCCAGCAGCAAAGATTGGAGCTCTCGAAACACCATATATTTT
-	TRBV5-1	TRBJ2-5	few	CASSFASKTQETQYF	TGCGCCAGCAGCTTCGCATCGAAAACTCAAGAGACCCAGTACTTC
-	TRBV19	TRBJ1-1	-	CASSTLTDNTEAFF	TGTGCCAGTAGTACCTTGACAGACAACACTGAAGCTTTCTTT
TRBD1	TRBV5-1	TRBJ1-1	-	CASSSGTGSGEAFF	TGCGCCAGCAGTTCGGGGACAGGGTCGGGCGAAGCTTTCTTT
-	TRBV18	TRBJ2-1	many	CASSPPGSSYNEQFF	TGTGCCAGCTCACCACCGGGGAGCTCCTACAATGAGCAGTTCTTC
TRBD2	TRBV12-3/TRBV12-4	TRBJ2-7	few	CASSSFGGGSYEQYF	TGTGCCAGCAGTTCTTTCGGGGGGGGCTCCTACGAGCAGTACTTC
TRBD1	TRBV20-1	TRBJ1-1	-	CSARSTRGLGTEAFF	TGCAGTGCTAGATCAACCAGGGGGCTCGGCACTGAAGCTTTCTTT
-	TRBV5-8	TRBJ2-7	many	CASSLPVQDPESYEQYF	TGTGCCAGCAGCTTGCCTGTACAGGACCCTGAGTCCTACGAGCAGTACTTC
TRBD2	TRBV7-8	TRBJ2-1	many	CASSLAAGGLRNEQFF	TGTGCCAGCAGCTTAGCAGCGGGGGGCCTTAGAAATGAGCAGTTCTTC
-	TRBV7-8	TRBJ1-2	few	CASSKGTGTYGYTF	TGTGCCAGCAGCAAAGGCACAGGGACTTACGGCTACACCTTC
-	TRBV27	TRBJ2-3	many	CASSSLVRDTQYF	TGTGCCAGCAGCTCCCTAGTGAGAGATACGCAGTATTTT
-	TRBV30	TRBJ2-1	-	CAWSVREGESYNEQFF	TGTGCCTGGAGTGTAAGGGAGGGGGAGTCCTACAATGAGCAGTTCTTC
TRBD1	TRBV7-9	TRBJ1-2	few	CASSLDGTGDLGYTF	TGTGCCAGCAGCTTAGATGGGACAGGGGATCTTGGCTACACCTTC
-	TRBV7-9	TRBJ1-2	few	CASSLGAGIYNGYTF	TGTGCCAGCAGCTTAGGGGCAGGGATATATAATGGCTACACCTTC
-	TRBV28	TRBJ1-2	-	CASVGLTNDGYTF	TGTGCCAGCGTCGGACTTACAAACGATGGCTACACCTTC
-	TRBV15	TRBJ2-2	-	CATSRDTTGELFF	TGTGCCACCAGCAGAGACACCACCGGGGAGCTGTTTTTT
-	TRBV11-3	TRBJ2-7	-	CASSLDQGRRQYF	TGTGCCAGCAGCTTAGATCAGGGGCGTCGGCAGTACTTC
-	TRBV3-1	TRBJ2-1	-	CASSLDTGVNEQFF	TGTGCCAGCAGCCTCGACACCGGGGTTAATGAGCAGTTCTTC